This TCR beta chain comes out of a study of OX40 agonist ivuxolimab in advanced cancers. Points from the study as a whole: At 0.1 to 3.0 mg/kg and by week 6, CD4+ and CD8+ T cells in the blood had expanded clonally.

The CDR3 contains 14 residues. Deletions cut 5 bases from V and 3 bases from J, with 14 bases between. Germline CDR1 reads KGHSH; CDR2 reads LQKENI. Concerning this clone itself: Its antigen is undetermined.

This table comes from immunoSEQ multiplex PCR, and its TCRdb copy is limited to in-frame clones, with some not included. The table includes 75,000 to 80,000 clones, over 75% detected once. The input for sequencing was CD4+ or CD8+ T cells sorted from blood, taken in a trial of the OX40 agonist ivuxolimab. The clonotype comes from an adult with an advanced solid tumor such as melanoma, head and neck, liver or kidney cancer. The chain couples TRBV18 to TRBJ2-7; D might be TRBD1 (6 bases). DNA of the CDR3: TGTGCCAGCTCATCGACAGGTGGGTTCTACGAGCAGTACTTC. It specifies CASSSTGGFYEQYF. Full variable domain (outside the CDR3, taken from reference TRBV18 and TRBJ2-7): NAGVMQNPRHLVRRRGQEARLRCSPMKGHSHVYWYRQLPEEGLKFMVYLQKENIIDESGMPKERFSAEFPKEGPSILRIQQVVRGDSAAYFCASSSTGGFYEQYFGPGTRLTVT.